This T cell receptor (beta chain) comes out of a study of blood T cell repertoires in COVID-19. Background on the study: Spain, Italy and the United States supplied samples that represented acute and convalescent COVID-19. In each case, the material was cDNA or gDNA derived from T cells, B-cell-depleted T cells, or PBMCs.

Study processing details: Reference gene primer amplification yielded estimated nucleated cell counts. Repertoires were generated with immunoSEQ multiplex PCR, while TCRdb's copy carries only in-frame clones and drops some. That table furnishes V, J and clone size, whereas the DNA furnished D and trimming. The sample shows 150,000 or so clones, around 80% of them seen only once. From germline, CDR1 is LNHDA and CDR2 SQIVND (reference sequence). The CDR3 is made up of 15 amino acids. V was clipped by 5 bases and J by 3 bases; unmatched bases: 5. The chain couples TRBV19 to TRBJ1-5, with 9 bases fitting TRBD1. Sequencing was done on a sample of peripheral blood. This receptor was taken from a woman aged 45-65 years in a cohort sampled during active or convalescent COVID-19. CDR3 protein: CASSVGQGSNQPQHF. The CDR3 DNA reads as TGTGCCAGTAGTGTGGGACAGGGCTCCAATCAGCCCCAGCATTTT.